These 31 T cell receptor beta chains came from one sample sequenced in a study of T cell clonality in common variable immunodeficiency. Data came from immunoSEQ multiplex PCR; TCRdb stores just in-frame clones and leaves some out. The specimen has 40,000 to 55,000 clones, none found just once. Source material: peripheral blood mononuclear cells. All receptors come from a person between 18 and 70 years old in good health.

The sample holds many counts of this clone. The CDR3 end is not reached by the read, which stops 3 residues before it; the germline J gene fills it in. V and J are TRBV12-3 or TRBV12-4 and TRBJ2-2; D may correspond to TRBD1 or TRBD2 (6 bases each). The CDR3 contains 14 residues. V was pared by 8 bases and J by 5 bases, with 15 bases between. The chain's CDR3 is CASGEDRATGELFF. CDR3 DNA (partial): TGTGCCAGCGGGGAGGACAGAGCTACCGGGGAG.

This clone was counted ten times or more. The CDR3 end falls 3 residues outside the read, so it is completed with the germline J gene. The rearrangement joins TRBV19 to TRBJ2-5; 9 bases fit TRBD2. The V gene's germline CDR1 is LNHDA and CDR2 SQIVND (reference sequence). Trimming at V came to 10 bases and at J to 4 bases, leaving 10 bases not matched to a gene. The CDR3 has 14 residues. The CDR3 bases that were read are TGTGCCACTCGGAAGAGCGGGGGGTCAGAGACC. This translates into CATRKSGGSET. The whole CDR3 region reads CATRKSGGSETQYF.

This clone was picked up a small number of times. The sequence runs out 3 residues before the end of the CDR3; the remainder is reconstructed from the germline J gene. V usage is TRBV10-2 and J usage is TRBJ2-7; no clear D. This CDR3 contains 15 residues. The germline gives CDR1 WSHSY, CDR2 SAAADI. Trimming took 3 bases from V and 0 from J, leaving 12 bases between them. CDR3 DNA, as far as it was read: TGCGCCAGCAGTGAATGGCAGGAGAGCTCCTACGAG. This translates into CASSEWQESSYE. In full, the CDR3 is CASSEWQESSYEQYF.

This clone was recorded many times. The read ends 3 residues before the CDR3 terminus; that terminus is restored from the germline J gene. This chain links TRBV29-1 with TRBJ1-4; unclear D gene. This CDR3 has 13 residues. Germline V lookup: CDR1 SQVTM, CDR2 ANQGSEA. The V and J ends lost 3 bases and 8 bases respectively, with 13 bases between them. The part of the CDR3 DNA that was read is TGCAGCGTTGAGGCGGGAGTCGGAGAAAAA. Protein: CSVEAGVGEK. The CDR3 reads in full as CSVEAGVGEKLFF.

This clone was recorded many times. The read comes to an end 3 residues before the CDR3 does, leaving the germline J gene to fill in the end. The J gene is TRBJ2-7, the V gene TRBV29-1, with D maybe TRBD2 (7 bases). Trimming shortened V by 6 bases and J by 0 bases, and 21 bases separated the two germline ends. The CDR3 has 16 amino acids. Germline CDR1 and CDR2: SQVTM and ANQGSEA. Incomplete CDR3 DNA: TGCAGCGTGGGGGGGCAGGGAAGGGCTAGCTCCTACGAG. Translation gives CSVGGQGRASSYE. Given in full, the CDR3 is CSVGGQGRASSYEQYF.

This clone was recorded at least ten times. The DNA ends 3 residues before the CDR3 does, and the rest of the CDR3 is filled in from the germline J gene. This rearrangement joins TRBV19 to TRBJ2-3; weak D call: TRBD2 (6 bases). The CDR3 spans 14 residues. Germline assignment: CDR1 LNHDA and CDR2 SQIVND (reference sequence). V was cut by 6 bases and J by 2 bases, with 12 bases left in between. The sequenced part of the CDR3 DNA is TGTGCCAGTAGCCCCGGGACTTCCACAGATACG. This sequence encodes CASSPGTSTDT. The whole CDR3 sequence reads CASSPGTSTDTQYF.

This clone occurred many times. The read ends 3 residues before the CDR3 terminus; that terminus is restored from the germline J gene. This rearrangement joins TRBV13 to TRBJ2-5; 9 bases are shared with TRBD1. Germline CDR1 reads PRHDT; CDR2 reads FYEKMQ (reference sequence). The CDR3 consists of 19 residues. V trimming: 5 bases; J trimming: 3 bases; junction bases outside the gene matches: 19. The CDR3 loop reads CASSPSPGTGLGREETQYF. The sequenced CDR3 bases are TGTGCCAGCAGCCCATCCCCGGGGACAGGGTTGGGCAGGGAAGAGACC.

The table lists this clone with many counts. The read is 3 residues too short to cover the CDR3 end, so that end is filled in from the germline J gene. The chain is built from TRBV5-1 and TRBJ2-2; D gene unclear. This CDR3 region has 14 residues. Trimming left V 1 base short and J 4 bases short, with 8 bases between. The germline V gene has CDR1 SGHRS and CDR2 YFSETQ. The CDR3 sequence is CASSLSQVTGELFF. The part of the CDR3 DNA that was read is TGCGCCAGCAGCTTGTCCCAGGTCACCGGGGAG.

Worth noting for this clone: The CDR3 end lies 3 residues beyond the end of the read and is filled in from the germline J gene. The chain joins TRBV18 to TRBJ1-2; D is perhaps TRBD1 (6 bases). Trimming stripped 2 bases from V and 4 bases from J, with 20 bases between. Germline V lookup: CDR1 KGHSH, CDR2 LQKENI. The CDR3 covers 17 residues. Incomplete CDR3 DNA: TGTGCCAGCTCACCAGCGTTAGTACAGGGAAACACCTATGGC. Translating gives CASSPALVQGNTYG. The entire CDR3 reads CASSPALVQGNTYGYTF.

This clone was seen repeatedly, ten times or more. The DNA ends 3 residues before the CDR3 does, and the rest of the CDR3 is filled in from the germline J gene. J is TRBJ1-5 and V is TRBV12-3 or TRBV12-4, with D possibly TRBD1 on 6 matching bases. V lost 5 bases and J lost 3, with 14 bases in between. The CDR3 sequence is 15 residues long. The CDR3 bases that were read are TGTGCCAGCAGTCCGAGGGGGGGCTCCAATCAGCCC. Translation gives CASSPRGGSNQP. The complete CDR3 reads CASSPRGGSNQPQHF.

To note about this clone: The read comes to an end 3 residues before the CDR3 does, leaving the germline J gene to fill in the end. The chain recombines TRBV30 with TRBJ2-4; maybe TRBD1 (6 bases). The CDR3 is made up of 14 amino acids. Germline CDR1 reads GTSNPN; CDR2 reads SVGIG (reference sequence). This CDR3 reads CAWTALGAYYGQYF. Incomplete CDR3 DNA: TGTGCCTGGACCGCCTTGGGGGCGTACTATGGT.

In its sample, this clone was seen many times. With the read ending 3 residues before the CDR3 end, the germline J gene is used to fill in that end. The chain combines TRBV18 with TRBJ2-7; D unresolved. V was cut by 4 bases and J by 6 bases, with 10 bases left in between. In germline, CDR1 is KGHSH, CDR2 LQKENI. The CDR3 totals 12 residues. CDR3 amino acids: CASSRARAEQYF. The CDR3 bases that were read are TGTGCCAGCTCACGGGCCCGTGCCGAG.

In its sample, this clone was seen many times. With the read ending 3 residues before the CDR3 end, the germline J gene is used to fill in that end. The genes are TRBV7-2 and TRBJ2-5, with D possibly matching TRBD2 (6 bases). Germline CDR1 reads SGHTA; CDR2 reads FQGNSA. Trimming pared 0 bases from V and 5 bases from J, leaving 10 bases between. The CDR3 has 14 residues. The CDR3 loop is CASSLARGMETQYF. The part of the CDR3 DNA that was read is TGTGCCAGCAGCTTAGCGCGCGGGATGGAGACC.

This clone was seen only a few times. A much larger clonotype is one base distant, so this may be a read error. From the germline J gene comes the end of the CDR3, since the read stops 3 residues before it. The rearrangement joins TRBV19 to TRBJ2-2, with a weak D call TRBD2 (6 bases). The CDR3 length is 14 residues. Germline lookup yields CDR1 LNHDA and CDR2 SQIVND (reference sequence). The covered CDR3 bases are TGTGCCAGTAGTGTGCGGGGCGTCAATGAAAAG. Its protein is CASSVRGVNEK. The full CDR3 reads CASSVRGVNEKLFF. The entire variable domain, with the rest obtained from reference TRBV19 and TRBJ2-2, is as follows: DGGITQSPKYLFRKEGQNVTLSCEQNLNHDAMYWYRQDPGQGLRLIYYSQIVNDFQKGDIAEGYSVSREKKESFPLTVTSAQKNPTAFYLCASSVRGVNEKLFFGEGSRLTVL.

As regards this clone: The CDR3 end falls 3 residues outside the read, so it is completed with the germline J gene. This chain joins TRBV11-3 and TRBJ2-1; D remains unclear. The CDR3 has 13 amino acids. The ends were cut back, 0 bases at V and 9 bases at J, with 9 bases in the middle. CDR1 SGHNT and CDR2 YENEEA come from the germline V gene. The CDR3 DNA, read in part, is TGTGCCAGCAGCTTAGATCCCACAGCTGAG. Its protein product is CASSLDPTAE. The full CDR3 protein is CASSLDPTAEQFF. The full variable domain, completed using reference TRBV11-3 and TRBJ2-1, is EAGVVQSPRYKIIEKKQPVAFWCNPISGHNTLYWYLQNLGQGPELLIRYENEEAVDDSQLPKDRFSAERLKGVDSTLKIQPAELGDSAVYLCASSLDPTAEQFFGPGTRLTVL.

In its sample, this clone was seen many times. The CDR3 DNA, read in part, is TGTGCCAGCAGCTTGTTGACAGGGGGCGTTGAG. Translating it yields CASSLLTGGVE. The CDR3 reads in full as CASSLLTGGVEQFF. The V call is TRBV5-6, the J call TRBJ2-1; 10 bases agree with TRBD1. Sequencing ends 3 residues short of the CDR3 end; the germline J gene provides the rest. V trimming: 1 base; J trimming: 9 bases; junction bases outside the gene matches: 4. The germline CDR1 and CDR2 sequences are SGHDT and YYEEEE. The CDR3 length is 14 residues.

This clone has just a few counts. A clone one base away is much larger, so this may be a read error. The read is 3 residues too short to cover the CDR3 end, so that end is filled in from the germline J gene. V usage is TRBV2 and J usage is TRBJ2-3, with 7 positions matching TRBD1. The germline gives CDR1 SNHLY, CDR2 FYNNEI. This CDR3 contains 14 residues. Incomplete CDR3 DNA: TGTGCCAGCAGAGAGACAGGGAGCAATCAGCCG. As protein: CASRETGSNQP. The CDR3 as a whole reads CASRETGSNQPQYF.

This clone was detected ten times or more. The read falls 3 residues short of the CDR3 end, and the missing part is taken from the germline J gene. The chain combines TRBV5-6 with TRBJ2-1, with TRBD2 matching over 7 bases. Germline loops: CDR1 SGHDT, CDR2 YYEEEE. After removal of 3 bases from V and 7 bases from J, the junction contained 4 bases not matched to a gene. The CDR3 is 13 amino acids. CDR3 loop: CASSWGGENEQFF. The sequenced CDR3 bases are TGTGCCAGCAGCTGGGGGGGAGAGAATGAG.

This clone has more than one count but fewer than ten. Sequencing ends 3 residues short of the CDR3 end; the germline J gene provides the rest. The chain couples TRBV13 to TRBJ2-7, with D maybe TRBD2 (5 bases). Germline V lookup: CDR1 PRHDT, CDR2 FYEKMQ (reference sequence). The V gene lost 5 bases and the J gene lost 5 bases, with 13 bases spanning the gap. This CDR3 region has 13 residues. CDR3 in amino acids: CASSPSAGNEQYF. The DNA read from the CDR3 is TGTGCCAGCAGCCCATCCGCGGGTAACGAG.

This clone was seen a handful of times. It is likely a read error: a sequence one base away is far more abundant. CDR3 loop: CASASEETQYF. The covered CDR3 bases are TGTGCCAGCGCATCGGAAGAGACC. This sequence joins TRBV18 and TRBJ2-5; no clear D. The read finishes 3 residues shy of the CDR3 end, and the germline J gene is used to complete it. Germline V lookup: CDR1 KGHSH, CDR2 LQKENI. The CDR3 is made up of 11 amino acids. V lost 8 bases and J 3 bases, leaving 7 bases between the germline ends.

This clone showed up many times. The DNA ends 3 residues before the CDR3 does, and the rest of the CDR3 is filled in from the germline J gene. The J gene is TRBJ2-7, the V gene TRBV5-1, with a possible D match to TRBD1 (6 bases). V was cut by 1 base and J by 5 bases, with 10 bases left in between. In germline, CDR1 is SGHRS, CDR2 YFSETQ. This CDR3 has 13 amino acids. The DNA read from the CDR3 is TGCGCCAGCAGCTTGTCTGGGGGCCACGAG. Translation gives CASSLSGGHE. The whole CDR3 is CASSLSGGHEQYF.

This clone was detected only a few times. The read ends 3 residues early relative to the CDR3; the germline J gene fills the gap. This chain joins TRBV5-1 and TRBJ2-3; TRBD1 aligns across 11 bases. CDR1 and CDR2 from the germline V gene are SGHRS and YFSETQ. The CDR3 is 17 residues long. CDR3 bases read: TGCGCCAGCAGCTTTGGACAGGGGGCGTCAGTCGGAGAGACG. This gives the protein CASSFGQGASVGET. In full, the CDR3 is CASSFGQGASVGETQYF. The complete variable domain, with remaining parts taken from reference TRBV5-1 and TRBJ2-3, reads KAGVTQTPRYLIKTRGQQVTLSCSPISGHRSVSWYQQTPGQGLQFLFEYFSETQRNKGNFPGRFSGRQFSNSRSEMNVSTLELGDSALYLCASSFGQGASVGETQYFGPGTRLTVL.

This clone was seen at least ten times. The missing CDR3 end, 3 residues past where the read stops, is filled in from the germline J gene. V is TRBV13 and J is TRBJ1-2, with 10 bases aligning to TRBD1. The CDR3 loop spans 15 amino acids. Germline V gives CDR1 PRHDT, CDR2 FYEKMQ (reference sequence). The CDR3 protein is CASSPGTGALGGYTF. CDR3 DNA, as far as it was read: TGTGCCAGCAGCCCCGGGACAGGGGCACTAGGCGGC.

This clone was counted many times. Read coverage stops 3 residues before the CDR3 terminus; the germline J gene supplies the remainder. V and J are TRBV20-1 and TRBJ2-1; 9 nucleotides line up with TRBD1. The germline V gene has CDR1 DFQATT and CDR2 SNEGSKA (reference sequence). Trimming at V came to 5 bases and at J to 6 bases, leaving 8 bases not matched to a gene. CDR3 size: 14 residues. The sequenced CDR3 bases are TGCAGTGCTCAGGACAGGGGAATGGGCAATGAG. Protein product: CSAQDRGMGNE. The whole CDR3 reads CSAQDRGMGNEQFF.

This clone was picked up a small number of times. A far larger clone is only one base removed, so a read error is likely. The missing CDR3 end, 3 residues past where the read stops, is filled in from the germline J gene. The V call is TRBV30, the J call TRBJ2-3, with D possibly matching TRBD2 (6 bases). The CDR3 is made up of 16 amino acids. Germline V gene data show CDR1 as GTSNPN and CDR2 as SVGIG (reference sequence). The sequenced CDR3 bases are TGTGCCTCGAGTGCCCTCATGGGGGGAGGCCCAGATACG. Its translation is CASSALMGGGPDT. The whole CDR3 reads CASSALMGGGPDTQYF.

At least ten counts were recorded for this clone. The read terminates 3 residues ahead of where the CDR3 ends, so the germline J gene completes it. The chain is built from TRBV27 and TRBJ1-6, with TRBD1 matching over 7 bases. Germline CDR1 MNHEY, CDR2 SMNVEV (reference sequence). The V segment lost 6 bases and the J segment 3 bases; nucleotides outside the gene matches: 8. CDR3 length equals 16 residues. The CDR3 DNA, read in part, is TGTGCCAGCAGGGGACAGCCAAAATTCTATAATTCACCC. Its translation is CASRGQPKFYNSP. From start to end, the CDR3 is CASRGQPKFYNSPLHF.

This clone was counted many times. The CDR3 end lies 3 residues beyond the end of the read and is filled in from the germline J gene. The rearrangement links TRBV5-6 to TRBJ1-1; TRBD1 agrees at 8 bases. This CDR3 comprises 15 residues. The trim removed 0 bases at V and 0 bases at J, leaving 1 base unmatched. CDR1 is SGHDT, CDR2 YYEEEE, per germline. CDR3 loop: CASSLGTGLNTEAFF. The CDR3 bases that were read are TGTGCCAGCAGCTTGGGGACAGGGTTGAACACTGAA.

This clone was detected many times. A read error is possible here, since a much larger clone lies one base away. Read sequence stops 3 residues before the CDR3 end, and the germline J gene provides the missing end. The rearrangement uses TRBV11-2 and TRBJ2-2; unclear D gene. In germline, CDR1 is SGHAT, CDR2 FQNNGV. CDR3 length: 14 amino acids. CDR3 amino acids: CASSSIGAVEKLFF. The covered CDR3 bases are TGTGCCAGCAGCTCCATTGGCGCGGTTGAAAAG. The entire variable domain, with the rest obtained from reference TRBV11-2 and TRBJ2-2, is as follows: EAGVAQSPRYKIIEKRQSVAFWCNPISGHATLYWYQQILGQGPKLLIQFQNNGVVDDSQLPKDRFSAERLKGVDSTLKIQPAKLEDSAVYLCASSSIGAVEKLFFGEGSRLTVL.

Worth noting for this clone: The CDR3 end is not reached by the read, which stops 3 residues before it; the germline J gene fills it in. The chain combines TRBV30 with TRBJ2-4; 7 bases align to TRBD1. This CDR3 is built from 14 residues. Germline CDR1 GTSNPN, CDR2 SVGIG (reference sequence). CDR3: CAWSGDRGNYGQYF. The part of the CDR3 DNA that was read is TGTGCCTGGAGTGGGGACAGAGGTAACTATGGT.

This clone was picked up many times. The sequenced fragment ends 3 residues before the CDR3 boundary, so the rest is inferred from the germline J gene. This chain connects TRBV30 to TRBJ1-1; D not resolved. The germline gives CDR1 GTSNPN, CDR2 SVGIG (reference sequence). The CDR3 is 14 residues long. Trimming cost V 0 bases and J 1 base, with 9 bases left between them. The sequenced CDR3 bases are TGTGCCTGGAGTGTACTAAGAGAGAACACTGAA. It encodes CAWSVLRENTE. The entire CDR3 sequence reads CAWSVLRENTEAFF.

As regards this clone: The missing CDR3 end, 3 residues past where the read stops, is filled in from the germline J gene. The V and J genes are TRBV11-2 and TRBJ2-7; 12 bases fit TRBD2. Germline CDR1 and CDR2: SGHAT and FQNNGV. After removal of 4 bases from V and 2 bases from J, the junction contained 3 bases not matched to a gene. The CDR3 covers 15 residues. The CDR3 here is CASSSTSGGTYEQYF. Incomplete CDR3 DNA: TGTGCCAGCAGCTCCACTAGCGGGGGGACCTACGAG.